This T cell receptor beta chain is from a study of regulatory T cells in long-lasting Graves disease. Time point reported: newly diagnosed GD, antithyroid drugs for less than 3 months. Scientists built the TCR library using RNA that was extracted from PBMCs. Patients were enrolled at an endocrinology department in Xi'an, China. With iRepertoire HTBI primers and Arm-PCR of CDR3 regions, TCR beta libraries were built. Via MiXCR, TCRdb re-called the multiplex PCR reads, giving one row per CDR3 protein. The table records about 420,000 distinct CDR3 sequences, 16% of them present only once. This clonotype has more than one count but fewer than ten. This sample was shared with a second study, whose subject was T cells in Graves' hyperthyroidism and ophthalmopathy. From that study: The model's output predicted ophthalmopathy at a median of roughly 6.9 months prior to onset.

The starting material was peripheral blood mononuclear cells (PBMCs), obtained at new diagnosis, from a patient treated with antithyroid drugs. The sequence came from a woman aged 18-35 years with Graves disease.

CDR3 DNA sequence: TGTGCCTGGAGGGGACTGGGAAGGGGAGATACGCAGTATTTT. This translates into CAWRGLGRGDTQYF. The rearrangement links TRBV30 to TRBJ2-3, with a weak D call TRBD2 (6 bases). Trimming cost V 3 bases and J 5 bases, with 15 bases left between them. Germline V lookup: CDR1 GTSNPN, CDR2 SVGIG (reference sequence). The CDR3 spans 14 residues.